The T cell receptor (beta chain) under discussion was sequenced for a study of PD-1 blockade in mismatch repair-deficient tumors listed by TCRdb under 2017. Broadly, across the study: Between late 2013 and late 2016, the trial enrolled roughly 80 consecutive patients with roughly twelve types of mismatch repair-deficient cancer, all of whom had received prior treatment and were progressing. Tumor-associated T cell clones in the peripheral blood of patients responding to PD-1 blockade were tracked using deep sequencing of TCR CDR3 regions. What the work shows at the level of the full study, not this receptor alone: After pembrolizumab, tumor-resident clones, which were often undetectable in blood before treatment, expanded rapidly and then contracted, generally ahead of radiologic responses.

As to this clone: Its binding antigen is unknown. The input lacks base qualities; no much larger clone sits a single base away.

This sample's time point label indicates: peripheral blood 12 weeks after first pembrolizumab dose. For every enrolled patient, mismatch repair deficiency was confirmed by either polymerase chain reaction or immunohistochemistry. TCR sequencing was performed for a few patients who responded to pembrolizumab therapy. Pembrolizumab PD-1 blockade was prospectively tested in advanced mismatch repair-deficient cancers, regardless of tissue of origin, in the phase II trial. Peripheral blood T cell samples were collected serially, before PD-1 blockade began and at several time points afterward. Blood sampling time points were reported as weeks after the first dose of pembrolizumab. The library relied on the immunoSEQ multiplex PCR assay. Drawn from immuneACCESS, this table holds only the in-frame rearrangements with V and J called that TCRdb kept. Clones are partly lost; checked studies trace under half to an unresolved V gene and leave the rest unexplained. The sample has around 23,000 clones on record, 83% of them singletons. Of the sample, around 20% is held by the ten largest clones.

This TCR came from an adult with mismatch repair-deficient cancer. Sequences were derived from peripheral blood, sampled 12 weeks after starting pembrolizumab.

The CDR3 loop reads CASSLVLGGPPTGELFF. The DNA sequence reads TGCGCCAGCAGCTTGGTTCTCGGGGGGCCCCCCACCGGGGAGCTGTTTTTT. The chain joins TRBV5-1 to TRBJ2-2; TRBD2 is a possible D gene, resting on 7 matching bases. Reading from cysteine to phenylalanine, the CDR3 counts 17 amino acids. Left in the record is the CDR3 DNA by itself, 51 bases read in frame from the first base. Cut back by 0 bases and 4 bases, the V and J ends lie 16 bases apart. Taken from the germline V gene, the CDR1 and CDR2 loops are SGHRS and YFSETQ. The variable domain in full, with residues beyond the CDR3 obtained from the reference TRBV5-1 and TRBJ2-2 genes, is KAGVTQTPRYLIKTRGQQVTLSCSPISGHRSVSWYQQTPGQGLQFLFEYFSETQRNKGNFPGRFSGRQFSNSRSEMNVSTLELGDSALYLCASSLVLGGPPTGELFFGEGSRLTVL.